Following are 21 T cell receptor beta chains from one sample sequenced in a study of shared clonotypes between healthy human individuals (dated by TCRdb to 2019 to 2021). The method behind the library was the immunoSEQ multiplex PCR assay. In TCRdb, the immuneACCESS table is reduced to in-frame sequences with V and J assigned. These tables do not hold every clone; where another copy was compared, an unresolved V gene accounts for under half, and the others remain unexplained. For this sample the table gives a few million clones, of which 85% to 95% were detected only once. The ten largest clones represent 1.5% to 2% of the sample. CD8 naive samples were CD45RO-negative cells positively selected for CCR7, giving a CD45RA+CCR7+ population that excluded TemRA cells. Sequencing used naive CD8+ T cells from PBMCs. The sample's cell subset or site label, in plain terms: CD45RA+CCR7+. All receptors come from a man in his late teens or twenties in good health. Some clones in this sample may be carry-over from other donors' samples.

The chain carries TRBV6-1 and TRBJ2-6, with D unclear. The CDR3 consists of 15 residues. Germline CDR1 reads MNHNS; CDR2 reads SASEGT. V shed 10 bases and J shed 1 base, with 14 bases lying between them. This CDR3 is CATRHDLSGANVLTF. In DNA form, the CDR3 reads TGTGCCACTCGTCACGACCTATCTGGGGCCAACGTCCTGACTTTC.

In nucleotides, the CDR3 is TGTGCCAGCAGCAAAGGTCATTTCTGGGAAGCTTTCTTT. Protein product: CASSKGHFWEAFF. The V gene is TRBV21-1, the J gene TRBJ1-1. TRBV21-1 is designated a pseudogene. The CDR3 has 13 residues.

The CDR3 region is CASSLAFGDNEQFF. DNA of the CDR3: TGTGCCAGCAGCTTAGCGTTCGGCGACAATGAGCAGTTCTTC. The chain couples TRBV7-6 to TRBJ2-1; D ambiguous. The germline V gene encodes CDR1 SGHVS and CDR2 FNYEAQ. Trimming took off 0 bases at V and 5 bases at J, with 8 bases between the two ends. The length of the CDR3 is 14 residues.

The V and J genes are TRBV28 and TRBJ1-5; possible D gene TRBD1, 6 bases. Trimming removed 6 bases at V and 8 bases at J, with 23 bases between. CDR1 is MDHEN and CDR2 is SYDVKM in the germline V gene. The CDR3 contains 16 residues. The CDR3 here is CASRNFTQGWYEPQHF. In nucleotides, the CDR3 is TGTGCCAGCAGGAACTTTACACAGGGATGGTACGAGCCCCAGCATTTT.

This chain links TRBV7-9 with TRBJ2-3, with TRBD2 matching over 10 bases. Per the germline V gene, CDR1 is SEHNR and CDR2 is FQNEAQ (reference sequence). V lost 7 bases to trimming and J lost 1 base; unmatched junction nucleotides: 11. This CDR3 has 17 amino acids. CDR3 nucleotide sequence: TGTGCCAGCACCTCCCGAACCGGGACTAGCGGCACAGATACGCAGTATTTT. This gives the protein CASTSRTGTSGTDTQYF.

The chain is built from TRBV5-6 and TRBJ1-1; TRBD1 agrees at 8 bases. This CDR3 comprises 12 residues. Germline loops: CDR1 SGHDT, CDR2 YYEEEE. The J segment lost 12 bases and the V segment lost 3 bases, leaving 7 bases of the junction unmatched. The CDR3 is CASSSGTGVSFF. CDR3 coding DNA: TGTGCCAGCAGCTCCGGGACAGGAGTTTCTTTCTTT.

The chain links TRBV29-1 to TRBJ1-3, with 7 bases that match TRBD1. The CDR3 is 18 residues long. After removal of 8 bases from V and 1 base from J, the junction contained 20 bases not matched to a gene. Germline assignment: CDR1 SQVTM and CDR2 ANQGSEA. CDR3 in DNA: TGCAGCTCAGGGGGGGTTACAGGGGACGCCTTTTCTGGAAACACCATATATTTT. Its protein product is CSSGGVTGDAFSGNTIYF.

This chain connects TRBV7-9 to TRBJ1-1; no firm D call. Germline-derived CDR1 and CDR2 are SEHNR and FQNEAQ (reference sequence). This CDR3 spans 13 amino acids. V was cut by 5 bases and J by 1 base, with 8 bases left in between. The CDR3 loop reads CASSQETNTEAFF. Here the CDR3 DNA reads TGTGCCAGCAGCCAAGAGACGAACACTGAAGCTTTCTTT.

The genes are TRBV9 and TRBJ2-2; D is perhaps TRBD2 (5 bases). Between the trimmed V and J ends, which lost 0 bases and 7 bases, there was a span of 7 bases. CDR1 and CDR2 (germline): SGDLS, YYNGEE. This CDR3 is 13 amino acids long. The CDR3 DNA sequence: TGTGCCAGCAGCGTAGTTACTAGCGGGGAGCTGTTTTTT. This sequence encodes CASSVVTSGELFF.

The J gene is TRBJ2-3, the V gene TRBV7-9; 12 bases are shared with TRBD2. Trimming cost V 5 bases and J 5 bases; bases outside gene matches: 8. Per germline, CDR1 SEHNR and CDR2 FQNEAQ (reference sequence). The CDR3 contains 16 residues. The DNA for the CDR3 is TGTGCCAGCAGCCCGGGGGGACTAGCGGGCCGAGATACGCAGTATTTT. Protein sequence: CASSPGGLAGRDTQYF.

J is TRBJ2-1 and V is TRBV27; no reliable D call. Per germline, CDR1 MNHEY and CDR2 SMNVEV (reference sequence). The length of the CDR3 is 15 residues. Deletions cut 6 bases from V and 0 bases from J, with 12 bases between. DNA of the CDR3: TGTGCCAGCAGGCCGGGCCACAGCTCCTACAATGAGCAGTTCTTC. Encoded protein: CASRPGHSSYNEQFF.

The CDR3 region has the DNA TGTGCCAGCAGCTTCGTGGGCAGAGGGGGCAATGAGCAGTTCTTC. Translation gives CASSFVGRGGNEQFF. The chain recombines TRBV11-2 with TRBJ2-1; TRBD1 is a possible D gene (6 bases). CDR1 and CDR2 (germline): SGHAT, FQNNGV. The CDR3 extends over 15 amino acids. V lost 3 bases and J lost 6, with 15 bases in between.

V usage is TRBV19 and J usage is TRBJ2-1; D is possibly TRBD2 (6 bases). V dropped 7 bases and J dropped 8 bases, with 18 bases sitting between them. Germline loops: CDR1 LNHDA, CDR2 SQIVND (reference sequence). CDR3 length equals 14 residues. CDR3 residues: CASMGRDVIYEQFF. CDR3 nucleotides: TGTGCCAGTATGGGGCGGGACGTCATCTATGAGCAGTTCTTC.

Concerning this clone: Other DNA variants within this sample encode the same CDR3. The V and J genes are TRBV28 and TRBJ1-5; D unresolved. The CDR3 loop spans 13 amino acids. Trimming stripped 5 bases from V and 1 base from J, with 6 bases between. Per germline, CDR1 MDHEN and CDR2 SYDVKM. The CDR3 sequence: CASSTVSNQPQHF. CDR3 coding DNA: TGTGCCAGCAGTACAGTCAGCAATCAGCCCCAGCATTTT.

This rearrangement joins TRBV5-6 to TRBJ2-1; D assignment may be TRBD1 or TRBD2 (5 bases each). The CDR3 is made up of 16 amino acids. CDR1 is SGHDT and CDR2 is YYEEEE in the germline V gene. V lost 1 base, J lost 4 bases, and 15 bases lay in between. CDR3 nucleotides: TGTGCCAGCAGCTTGTTGGGACCCCAAGGGTACAATGAGCAGTTCTTC. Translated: CASSLLGPQGYNEQFF.

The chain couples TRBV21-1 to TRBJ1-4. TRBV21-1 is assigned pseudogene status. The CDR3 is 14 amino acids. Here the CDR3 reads CASSIGGRNEKLFF. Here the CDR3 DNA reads TGTGCCAGCAGCATTGGGGGGAGGAATGAAAAACTGTTTTTT.

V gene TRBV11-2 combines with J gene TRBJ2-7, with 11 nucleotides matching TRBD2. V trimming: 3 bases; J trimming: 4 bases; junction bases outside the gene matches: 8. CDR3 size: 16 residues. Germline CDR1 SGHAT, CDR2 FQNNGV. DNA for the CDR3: TGTGCCAGCAGCTTTTATTTAGCGGGAGGGCCATACGAGCAGTACTTC. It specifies CASSFYLAGGPYEQYF.

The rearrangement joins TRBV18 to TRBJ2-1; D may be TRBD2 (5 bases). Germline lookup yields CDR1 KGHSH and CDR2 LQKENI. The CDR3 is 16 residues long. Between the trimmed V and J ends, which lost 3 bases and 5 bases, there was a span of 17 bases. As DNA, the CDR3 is TGTGCCAGCTCACCGGGGAGCGAACGGACCGACAATGAGCAGTTCTTC. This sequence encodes CASSPGSERTDNEQFF.

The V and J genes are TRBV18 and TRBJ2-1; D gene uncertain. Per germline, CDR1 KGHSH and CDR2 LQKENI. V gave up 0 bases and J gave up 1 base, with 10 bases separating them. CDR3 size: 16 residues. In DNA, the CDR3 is TGTGCCAGCTCACCACCGACTCCCTTATCCTACAATGAGCAGTTCTTC. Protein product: CASSPPTPLSYNEQFF.

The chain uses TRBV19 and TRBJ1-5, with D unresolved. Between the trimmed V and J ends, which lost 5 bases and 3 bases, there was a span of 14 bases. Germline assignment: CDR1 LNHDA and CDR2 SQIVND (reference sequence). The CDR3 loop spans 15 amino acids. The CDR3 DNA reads TGTGCCAGTAGTTTTTTTGGTCCGGACAATCAGCCCCAGCATTTT. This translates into CASSFFGPDNQPQHF. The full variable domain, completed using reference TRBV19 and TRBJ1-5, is DGGITQSPKYLFRKEGQNVTLSCEQNLNHDAMYWYRQDPGQGLRLIYYSQIVNDFQKGDIAEGYSVSREKKESFPLTVTSAQKNPTAFYLCASSFFGPDNQPQHFGDGTRLSIL.

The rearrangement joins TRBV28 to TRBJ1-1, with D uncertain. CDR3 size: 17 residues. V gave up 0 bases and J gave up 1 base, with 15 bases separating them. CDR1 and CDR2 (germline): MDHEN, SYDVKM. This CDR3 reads CASSLWDGPGGNTEAFF. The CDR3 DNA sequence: TGTGCCAGCAGTTTATGGGACGGGCCAGGTGGGAACACTGAAGCTTTCTTT. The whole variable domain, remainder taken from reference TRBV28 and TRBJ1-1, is DVKVTQSSRYLVKRTGEKVFLECVQDMDHENMFWYRQDPGLGLRLIYFSYDVKMKEKGDIPEGYSVSREKKERFSLILESASTNQTSMYLCASSLWDGPGGNTEAFFGQGTRLTVV.